This TCR beta chain is from a study of cytomegalovirus exposure and HLA in healthy donors. The study, taken as a whole, reports: Segments of the TCR beta V type were, in most cases, productive about 87% or about 30% of the time in an earlier analysis.

This PCR relied on a set of 60 Vbeta primers and 13 Jbeta primers. The data were produced by immunoSEQ multiplex PCR, yet TCRdb's version contains in-frame clones alone and is incomplete. This table has some 120,000 clones, roughly 74% appearing once. CDR3 length equals 11 residues. Trimming left V 6 bases short and J 7 bases short, with 10 bases between. Germline V gene sequence: CDR1 WSHSY, CDR2 SAAADI. As concerns this clone: Its antigen remains unknown.

This sequence originates from a woman in her forties or fifties in good health and CMV-seropositive. This chain links TRBV10-2 with TRBJ2-7; weak D call: TRBD2 (5 bases). Sample: PBMCs. CDR3 in amino acids: CASRNSGEQYF. The DNA of the CDR3 is TGCGCCAGCAGAAACTCGGGGGAGCAGTACTTC.